This TCR beta chain was observed in a study of T cells after yellow fever vaccination. Study background: Any fraction with a low cell number was prepared using SMART-Seq v4 Ultra Low Input.

This CDR3 is built from 15 residues. Deletions cut 4 bases from V and 5 bases from J, with 18 bases between. Germline CDR1 reads SGHKS; CDR2 reads YYEKEE (reference sequence). This clonotype turned up a few times. Its antigen is unidentified. 5'RACE template switching produced TCR cDNA carrying a universal primer site and UMIs. TCRdb re-derived calls from the 5' RACE reads in MiXCR, one entry per CDR3 protein. The repertoire holds some 300,000 distinct CDR3 sequences, around 4% seen once, with about 20% in the top ten. Study outcomes and limitations: Weaker overall was a secondary response that nonetheless peaked faster, on day 5 versus 15.

The specimen comprised PBMCs, sampled on the day of the yellow fever booster vaccination. The TCR sequence derives from a man between 18 and 35 years old who received the YFV17D yellow fever vaccine. The chain couples TRBV5-5 to TRBJ1-1; D is unresolved. CDR3 in amino acids: CASSPTSPRRTEAFF. In DNA form, the CDR3 reads TGTGCCAGCAGCCCCACGTCCCCCCGGCGGACTGAAGCTTTCTTT.